The clone carrying this T cell receptor (beta chain) was detected only a few times. What it recognizes is unknown. The sample originates from a study of blood T cells in healthy people across ages. Study overall: Capture by template switching was about one barcoded beta molecule per two T cells. Regarding the study as a whole: The study found more naive CD4+ cells and higher diversity in long-lived than aged donors.

Primed by a sample-barcoded 5' primer and a J-beta primer mix, a second PCR proceeded for roughly 7 to 12 cycles. TCRdb re-derived calls from the 5' RACE reads in MiXCR, one entry per CDR3 protein. The data show about 810,000 distinct CDR3 sequences, around 34% seen once. CDR1 is DFQATT, CDR2 SNEGSKA, per germline (reference sequence). This CDR3 has 15 amino acids. V was trimmed by 1 base and J by 3 bases, leaving 16 bases between them. Sequencing was carried out using blood. The chain joins TRBV20-1 to TRBJ2-7; D not certain. This receptor was identified in a man aged 18 to 29 in good health. In DNA, the CDR3 is TGCAGTGCTAGAGTACCCCGGCAGGAGAACTACGAGCAGTACTTC. Protein product: CSARVPRQENYEQYF.